The count of the clone carrying this TCR beta chain is one. These data belong to a study of blood T cell repertoires in COVID-19. Looking at the study overall: Acute and convalescent COVID-19 specimens originated in the United States, Italy and Spain. In each case, the material was cDNA or gDNA derived from T cells, B-cell-depleted T cells, or PBMCs.

Per the original methods: Nucleated cell counts were estimated from reference gene primer amplification. Sequencing used immunoSEQ multiplex PCR; TCRdb keeps in-frame clones, though not all of them. That table supplies the V and J calls and clone size; D and trimming were determined from the DNA. The profile shows about 88,000 clones, around 93% of them singletons. This CDR3 comprises 13 residues. The germline gives CDR1 MNHEY, CDR2 SVGAGI. Trimming left V 6 bases short and J 1 base short, with 9 bases between. The sequence came from a human donor with active COVID-19. The donor label of this sample is uncertain. The rearrangement joins TRBV6-5 to TRBJ1-1; the D is unclear. The sequenced sample was peripheral blood. Here the CDR3 DNA reads TGTGCCAGCAGGAGCACAGCGAACACTGAAGCTTTCTTT. Its protein is CASRSTANTEAFF.